The clone carrying this T cell receptor (beta chain) came up once. The CDR3 extends over 15 amino acids. CDR1 is MNHEY and CDR2 is SVGAGI in the germline V gene. After removal of 4 bases from V and 4 bases from J, the junction contained 5 bases not matched to a gene. The sample belongs to a study of blood T cell repertoires in COVID-19. Methods used by the authors: Amplification of reference gene primers provided the estimated nucleated cell counts. TCRdb's copy holds only in-frame clones and misses some; the assay was immunoSEQ multiplex PCR. That table gives V, J and clone size, and the DNA gave D and trimming. The data hold some 130,000 clones, with around 89% observed a single time.

V and J are TRBV6-5 and TRBJ2-7, with 12 bases that match TRBD1. The receptor's source is a man aged 45-65 years with acute or convalescent COVID-19. Sequencing was carried out using peripheral blood. The CDR3 nucleotides are TGTGCCAGCAGTTGGGACAGGGGGCGCTGGTACGAGCAGTACTTC. This gives the protein CASSWDRGRWYEQYF.